This TCR beta chain was retrieved from a study of OX40 agonist ivuxolimab in advanced cancers. Whole-study context: With a range of roughly 20 to 85, age averaged 60 years, and roughly 80% were male.

With 0 bases clipped from V and 7 bases from J, the junction kept 6 bases outside the gene matches. The CDR3 extends over 15 amino acids. Germline CDR1 reads SGDLS; CDR2 reads YYNGEE. Clones were read by immunoSEQ multiplex PCR, and TCRdb kept only the in-frame ones, dropping some. The table shows some 61,000 clones, with 75% to 90% occurring only once. Sample: CD4+ or CD8+ T cells sorted from blood, taken in a trial of the OX40 agonist ivuxolimab. V is TRBV9 and J is TRBJ2-3; 9 bases map to TRBD2. This sequence was found in an adult with an advanced solid tumor such as melanoma, head and neck, liver or kidney cancer. CDR3: CASSVDSSGVNTQYF. The CDR3 DNA sequence: TGTGCCAGCAGCGTAGACTCTAGCGGGGTAAATACGCAGTATTTT.